Below, 16 T cell receptor beta chains from the same sample are listed, as sequenced in a study of blood T cell repertoires in COVID-19. Repertoires were generated with immunoSEQ multiplex PCR, while TCRdb's copy carries only in-frame clones and drops some. The sample has 200,000 to 250,000 clones; roughly 86% are singletons. Input material: peripheral blood. The source of these receptors is a woman in her sixties or seventies with active or convalescent COVID-19.

For the CDR3, the DNA is TGTGCCAGCAGTCCCCGACAGGCCACGTACACAGATACGCAGTATTTT. This encodes CASSPRQATYTDTQYF. V gene TRBV2 combines with J gene TRBJ2-3; possibly TRBD1 for D (6 bases). Trimming removed 5 bases at V and 2 bases at J, with 17 bases between. The CDR3 covers 16 residues. The germline CDR1 and CDR2 sequences are SNHLY and FYNNEI.

For the CDR3, the DNA is TGCAGCGTTGGGAGAGGACAGGGAAACTATGGCTACACCTTC. Amino acid sequence: CSVGRGQGNYGYTF. The V call is TRBV29-1, the J call TRBJ1-2; 8 nucleotides line up with TRBD1. V trimming: 4 bases; J trimming: 2 bases; junction bases outside the gene matches: 6. The germline CDR1 and CDR2 sequences are SQVTM and ANQGSEA. The CDR3 runs to 14 residues.

The chain employs TRBV6-5 and TRBJ2-3, with 10 bases aligning to TRBD1. J was trimmed by 3 bases and V by 0 bases; bases with no gene match: 3. CDR3 size: 16 residues. Germline CDR1 reads MNHEY; CDR2 reads SVGAGI. CDR3 sequence (DNA): TGTGCCAGCAGTTACTCCGGACAGGGGGGGACAGATACGCAGTATTTT. Protein product: CASSYSGQGGTDTQYF.

The genes are TRBV5-1 and TRBJ1-5; no reliable D call. The V end lost 0 bases, the J end lost 6 bases, and 10 bases lay between the germline ends. The V gene's germline CDR1 is SGHRS and CDR2 YFSETQ. CDR3 length equals 14 residues. The CDR3 nucleotides are TGCGCCAGCAGCTTGGTGGCTGGCGGTCAGCCCCAGCATTTT. As protein: CASSLVAGGQPQHF. The whole variable domain, filled in from reference TRBV5-1 and TRBJ1-5, reads KAGVTQTPRYLIKTRGQQVTLSCSPISGHRSVSWYQQTPGQGLQFLFEYFSETQRNKGNFPGRFSGRQFSNSRSEMNVSTLELGDSALYLCASSLVAGGQPQHFGDGTRLSIL.

This clone was recorded a few times. The rearrangement uses TRBV7-9 and TRBJ1-5, with a tentative D call TRBD1 (5 bases). The CDR3 is made up of 17 amino acids. V lost 3 bases and J 7 bases, leaving 22 bases between the germline ends. Germline-derived CDR1 and CDR2 are SEHNR and FQNEAQ (reference sequence). The CDR3 loop is CASSFGLQGREGQPQHF. CDR3 sequence (DNA): TGTGCCAGCAGCTTCGGGCTCCAGGGCAGGGAGGGGCAGCCCCAGCATTTT.

This clone has a count of ten or more. J is TRBJ1-1 and V is TRBV6-5; no clear D. Germline CDR1 reads MNHEY; CDR2 reads SVGAGI. CDR3 size: 13 residues. V dropped 7 bases and J dropped 1 base, with 10 bases sitting between them. The CDR3 reads CASTQMQNTEAFF. DNA for the CDR3: TGTGCCAGCACACAAATGCAGAACACTGAAGCTTTCTTT.

V gene TRBV10-1 combines with J gene TRBJ2-3; 7 bases are a match to TRBD1. Germline V lookup: CDR1 WNHNN, CDR2 SYGVQD (reference sequence). This CDR3 is 15 amino acids long. V shed 5 bases, J shed 2 bases, and the junction held 7 bases outside the gene matches. In nucleotides, the CDR3 is TGCGCCAGCAGTACTCGAGGGGGCCTCACAGATACGCAGTATTTT. Amino acid sequence: CASSTRGGLTDTQYF.

This sequence joins TRBV19 and TRBJ1-3; D call uncertain. The germline gives CDR1 LNHDA, CDR2 SQIVND (reference sequence). Trimming removed 3 bases from V and 7 bases from J, with 7 bases in between. The CDR3 length is 12 residues. The CDR3, as DNA: TGTGCCAGTAGTATTATCGGGAACACCATATATTTT. It translates to CASSIIGNTIYF.

The chain links TRBV9 to TRBJ2-7; D is unresolved. V lost 0 bases and J 6 bases, leaving 16 bases between the germline ends. This CDR3 comprises 15 residues. Germline CDR1 and CDR2: SGDLS and YYNGEE. DNA for the CDR3: TGTGCCAGCAGCGTAGGTACGGGTTCGATAGGCGAGCAGTACTTC. Protein sequence: CASSVGTGSIGEQYF.

The chain has TRBV7-8 and TRBJ1-1, with unresolved D. Between the trimmed V and J ends, which lost 6 bases and 5 bases, there was a span of 16 bases. Looked up from germline, CDR1 is SGHVS and CDR2 is FQNEAQ. The CDR3 is 14 residues long. CDR3 in amino acids: CASSLAGVRTEAFF. CDR3 bases: TGTGCCAGCAGTCTAGCCGGGGTTAGGACTGAAGCTTTCTTT.

This chain joins TRBV19 and TRBJ2-1; 8 bases match TRBD1. The trim removed 5 bases at V and 7 bases at J, leaving 13 bases unmatched. Germline V gives CDR1 LNHDA, CDR2 SQIVND (reference sequence). CDR3 length: 16 amino acids. The CDR3 DNA is TGTGCCAGTAGTCCGCCAAGGACAGGGTATTTAAATGAGCAGTTCTTC. Translated, it gives CASSPPRTGYLNEQFF.

This clone was seen just once. This chain joins TRBV5-5 and TRBJ1-1, with 7 bases lining up with TRBD1. CDR3 length: 14 residues. J lost 0 bases, V lost 6 bases, and 5 bases had no gene match. Per germline, CDR1 SGHKS and CDR2 YYEKEE (reference sequence). The DNA of the CDR3 is TGTGCCAGCATTGGGACAGACATGAACACTGAAGCTTTCTTT. It specifies CASIGTDMNTEAFF.

The count of this clone is one. CDR3 coding DNA: TGCGCCAGCAGCCTGGGACAGGGGGCACACTATGGCTACACCTTC. Its protein is CASSLGQGAHYGYTF. V usage is TRBV5-1 and J usage is TRBJ1-2; 12 positions agree with TRBD1. In germline, CDR1 is SGHRS, CDR2 YFSETQ. V was pared by 4 bases and J by 3 bases, with 4 bases of the junction left unmatched. The CDR3 is 15 residues long.

The chain carries TRBV4-3 and TRBJ2-1, with 9 bases aligning to TRBD1. Per germline, CDR1 LGHNA and CDR2 YSLEER. This CDR3 has 18 amino acids. V lost 1 base and J lost 7; bases outside the gene matches: 14. The DNA for the CDR3 is TGCGCCAGCAGCCAAGGCCGATTCCAACAGGGGGCTAGGAATGAGCAGTTCTTC. This encodes CASSQGRFQQGARNEQFF.

The chain has TRBV6-2 or TRBV6-3 and TRBJ2-3, with 9 positions matching TRBD2. The CDR3 sequence is 19 residues long. Germline CDR1 and CDR2: MNHEY and SVGEGT. V shed 2 bases, J shed 0 bases, and the junction held 12 bases outside the gene matches. The CDR3 DNA reads TGTGCCAGCAGTTACAGGAGGATAGCGGGGGCCAAGAGCACAGATACGCAGTATTTT. Translated: CASSYRRIAGAKSTDTQYF.

The CDR3 here is CASRQGNGELFF. The CDR3 DNA reads as TGTGCCAGCCGACAGGGGAACGGGGAGCTGTTTTTT. J is TRBJ2-2 and V is TRBV11-3, with 8 bases that match TRBD1. CDR1 SGHNT and CDR2 YENEEA come from the germline V gene. The junction had 3 bases not matched to a gene; V was cut back by 8 bases and J by 7 bases. CDR3 length equals 12 residues.